The next 21 T cell receptor beta chains were all read from a single sample in a study of T-cell memory formation after mild COVID-19. MiXCR, run by TCRdb on the 5' RACE reads, gives a single entry per CDR3 protein. This sample carries 250,000 to 350,000 distinct CDR3 sequences, approximately 19% of them seen once, and the ten largest clones take under 25%. The sequencing input was PBMCs or a T cell subset sorted from them (not recorded which). Receptors were obtained from a man between 18 and 29 years old who had mild COVID-19 (a few samples of this study predate the infection). Cell type and time point are not known.

The chain employs TRBV27 and TRBJ2-1, with TRBD2 matching 9 bases. The CDR3 runs to 16 residues. Germline CDR1 reads MNHEY; CDR2 reads SMNVEV (reference sequence). After removal of 6 bases from V and 4 bases from J, the junction contained 10 bases not matched to a gene. CDR3 protein: CASRRTGTSQYNEQFF. DNA of the CDR3: TGTGCCAGCAGGAGAACCGGGACTAGCCAATACAATGAGCAGTTCTTC.

This chain uses TRBV13 with TRBJ1-1; tentatively, D is TRBD1 (5 bases). V lost 5 bases and J lost 6, with 19 bases in between. CDR3 length: 15 residues. Per the germline V gene, CDR1 is PRHDT and CDR2 is FYEKMQ (reference sequence). In DNA form, the CDR3 reads TGTGCCAGCAGCGGACCTCAGGGAGCAACCCCTGAAGCTTTCTTT. Amino acids: CASSGPQGATPEAFF. The variable domain in full, completed from reference TRBV13 and TRBJ1-1, reads AAGVIQSPRHLIKEKRETATLKCYPIPRHDTVYWYQQGPGQDPQFLISFYEKMQSDKGSIPDRFSAQQFSDYHSELNMSSLELGDSALYFCASSGPQGATPEAFFGQGTRLTVV.

Here the CDR3 DNA reads TGCGCCAGCAGCCTAATCGGGGGGAGGGGACGTTCACCCCTCCACTTT. This encodes CASSLIGGRGRSPLHF. The V gene is TRBV4-1, the J gene TRBJ1-6; TRBD1 might be the D (5 bases). The ends were cut back, 4 bases at V and 9 bases at J, with 19 bases in the middle. Germline loops: CDR1 MGHRA, CDR2 YSYEKL. The CDR3 contains 16 residues.

This clonotype was found a few times. The chain uses TRBV18 and TRBJ2-3; unclear D gene. V dropped 1 base and J dropped 6 bases, with 8 bases sitting between them. The germline V gene has CDR1 KGHSH and CDR2 LQKENI. The CDR3 is made up of 13 amino acids. The CDR3 loop reads CASSPLSGDTQYF. CDR3 sequence (DNA): TGTGCCAGCTCACCACTTTCCGGGGATACGCAGTATTTT.

The genes are TRBV4-1 and TRBJ2-7; 12 nucleotides align to TRBD2. J was trimmed by 1 base and V by 2 bases; bases with no gene match: 3. The CDR3 consists of 16 residues. Germline loops: CDR1 MGHRA, CDR2 YSYEKL. The chain's CDR3 is CASSQRTSGASYEQYF. Here the CDR3 DNA reads TGCGCCAGCAGCCAACGGACTAGCGGGGCTTCCTACGAGCAGTACTTC.

The CDR3 coding sequence is TGTGCCAGCAGCTTCTTTGGGGGGCTGGAGACCCAGTACTTC. Translated: CASSFFGGLETQYF. The V and J genes are TRBV7-6 and TRBJ2-5, with D perhaps TRBD1 or TRBD2 (6 bases each). With 3 bases removed from V and 5 bases from J, the gap between germline ends came to 13 bases. The germline V gene encodes CDR1 SGHVS and CDR2 FNYEAQ. The CDR3 covers 14 residues.

This clonotype was observed a few times. The chain recombines TRBV4-3 with TRBJ2-1; weak D call: TRBD2 (7 bases). CDR1 and CDR2 (germline): LGHNA, YSLEER. The V and J ends lost 1 base and 4 bases respectively, with 17 bases between them. The CDR3 contains 17 residues. CDR3 in DNA: TGCGCCAGCAGCCAAGGCCCAGGGGCGGGGGTATACAATGAGCAGTTCTTC. It yields the protein CASSQGPGAGVYNEQFF.

This chain joins TRBV5-1 and TRBJ1-1; a weak D match, TRBD1 (6 bases). The CDR3 spans 14 residues. Trimming left V 4 bases short and J 4 bases short, with 14 bases between. Per the germline V gene, CDR1 is SGHRS and CDR2 is YFSETQ. The DNA for the CDR3 is TGCGCCAGCAGCCCCCTGGGGGGCGGCACTGAAGCTTTCTTT. This sequence encodes CASSPLGGGTEAFF.

The gene calls are TRBV7-9 and TRBJ2-3; D remains unclear. Trimming stripped 9 bases from V and 0 bases from J, with 7 bases between. Germline loops: CDR1 SEHNR, CDR2 FQNEAQ (reference sequence). CDR3 length equals 12 residues. The CDR3 DNA reads TGTGCCAGTGTATTGAGCACAGATACGCAGTATTTT. Its protein is CASVLSTDTQYF. The complete variable domain, with remaining parts taken from reference TRBV7-9 and TRBJ2-3, reads DTGVSQNPRHKITKRGQNVTFRCDPISEHNRLYWYRQTLGQGPEFLTYFQNEAQLEKSRLLSDRFSAERPKGSFSTLEIQRTEQGDSAMYLCASVLSTDTQYFGPGTRLTVL.

V usage is TRBV5-5 and J usage is TRBJ2-1, with D unclear. The CDR3 is 15 amino acids. Per germline, CDR1 SGHKS and CDR2 YYEKEE (reference sequence). The V end was cut by 4 bases, the J end by 5 bases, with 16 bases between. CDR3 sequence (DNA): TGTGCCAGCAGCCCCAGTTTTCAGTCCCACAATGAGCAGTTCTTC. Protein product: CASSPSFQSHNEQFF.

The V gene is TRBV7-6, the J gene TRBJ2-1; 10 bases match TRBD2. CDR1 SGHVS and CDR2 FNYEAQ come from the germline V gene. J lost 9 bases, V lost 5 bases, and 10 bases had no gene match. The CDR3 spans 15 residues. As DNA, the CDR3 is TGTGCCAGCAGCCCAACTAGCGGGGAATCGATTGAGCAGTTCTTC. Translating it yields CASSPTSGESIEQFF.

There are a few counts of this clonotype. The CDR3 loop reads CASSFATGTLEQYF. Written as DNA, the CDR3 is TGCGCCAGCAGCTTTGCGACTGGGACCCTCGAGCAGTACTTC. The gene calls are TRBV5-1 and TRBJ2-7; the D gene could be TRBD1 or TRBD2 (5 bases each). V lost 2 bases, J lost 6 bases, and 15 bases lay in between. The germline CDR1 and CDR2 sequences are SGHRS and YFSETQ. The CDR3 consists of 14 residues.

This chain joins TRBV20-1 and TRBJ1-5; D is unclear. Trimming stripped 6 bases from V and 8 bases from J, with 17 bases between. CDR3 length equals 13 residues. Germline values: CDR1 DFQATT, CDR2 SNEGSKA (reference sequence). CDR3 nucleotides: TGCAGTGCCTCTAGGCACGTTTTCGAGCCCCAGCATTTT. This translates into CSASRHVFEPQHF.

The V gene is TRBV2, the J gene TRBJ1-5; D remains unclear. Germline CDR1 reads SNHLY; CDR2 reads FYNNEI. V dropped 0 bases and J dropped 6 bases, with 6 bases sitting between them. CDR3 length: 13 amino acids. The CDR3 spells CASSEASGQPQHF. In DNA, the CDR3 is TGTGCCAGCAGTGAAGCGTCTGGTCAGCCCCAGCATTTT.

The rearrangement uses TRBV4-1 and TRBJ2-7, with D unclear. Trimming stripped 0 bases from V and 6 bases from J, with 9 bases between. The CDR3 runs to 13 residues. Germline loops: CDR1 MGHRA, CDR2 YSYEKL. The CDR3 loop is CASSQELVGEQYF. CDR3 nucleotide sequence: TGCGCCAGCAGCCAAGAGCTAGTTGGCGAGCAGTACTTC.

This clonotype showed up just once. The genes are TRBV5-1 and TRBJ1-1; D may be TRBD1 (5 bases). In germline, CDR1 is SGHRS, CDR2 YFSETQ. Deletions cut 4 bases from V and 4 bases from J, with 17 bases between. The CDR3 runs 15 residues. Here the CDR3 DNA reads TGCGCCAGCAGCCCGAATCGGGGGAGCGGCACTGAAGCTTTCTTT. This sequence encodes CASSPNRGSGTEAFF.

This clonotype turned up a few times. The CDR3 here is CASSPRDRGRHTEAFF. DNA of the CDR3: TGTGCCAGCAGCCCCCGGGACAGGGGAAGACACACTGAAGCTTTCTTT. The genes are TRBV4-2 and TRBJ1-1; TRBD1 matches 10 bases. With V trimmed by 4 bases and J by 3 bases, 8 bases remained unmatched. The CDR3 length is 16 residues. Looked up from germline, CDR1 is LGHNA and CDR2 is YNFKEQ.

This clonotype was observed a handful of times. The CDR3 is CATSRKETQYF. The CDR3 region has the DNA TGTGCCACCAGCCGAAAAGAGACCCAGTACTTC. This chain joins TRBV24-1 and TRBJ2-5, with no clear D. The CDR3 is made up of 11 amino acids. The germline V gene has CDR1 KGHDR and CDR2 SFDVKD. Trimming took 7 bases from V and 3 from J, leaving 5 bases between them.

V gene TRBV14 combines with J gene TRBJ1-2, with D uncertain. Trimming took 3 bases from V and 7 from J, leaving 12 bases between them. Germline V gene data show CDR1 as SGHDN and CDR2 as FVKESK. The CDR3 is 13 residues long. DNA of the CDR3: TGTGCCAGCAGCCAGGGAGCTACCGGTGGCTACACCTTC. Amino acid sequence: CASSQGATGGYTF. Combining the CDR3 with reference TRBV14 and TRBJ1-2 gives the whole variable domain EAGVTQFPSHSVIEKGQTVTLRCDPISGHDNLYWYRRVMGKEIKFLLHFVKESKQDESGMPNNRFLAERTGGTYSTLKVQPAELEDSGVYFCASSQGATGGYTFGSGTRLTVV.

This clonotype was detected a few times. This chain connects TRBV20-1 to TRBJ1-2; D unresolved. Germline V lookup: CDR1 DFQATT, CDR2 SNEGSKA (reference sequence). V was shortened by 2 bases and J by 1 base, with 8 bases between the two germline ends. The CDR3 runs to 13 residues. CDR3 loop: CSARPSDNYGYTF. Written as DNA, the CDR3 is TGCAGTGCTAGACCCTCCGATAACTATGGCTACACCTTC.

A few counts support this clonotype. The chain carries TRBV6-6 and TRBJ1-5; D remains unclear. This CDR3 contains 13 residues. The V end lost 5 bases, the J end lost 4 bases, and 9 bases lay between the germline ends. Germline loops: CDR1 MNHNY, CDR2 SVGAGI (reference sequence). CDR3 sequence (DNA): TGTGCCAGCAGTCGTACAGCGAATCAGCCCCAGCATTTT. It translates to CASSRTANQPQHF.